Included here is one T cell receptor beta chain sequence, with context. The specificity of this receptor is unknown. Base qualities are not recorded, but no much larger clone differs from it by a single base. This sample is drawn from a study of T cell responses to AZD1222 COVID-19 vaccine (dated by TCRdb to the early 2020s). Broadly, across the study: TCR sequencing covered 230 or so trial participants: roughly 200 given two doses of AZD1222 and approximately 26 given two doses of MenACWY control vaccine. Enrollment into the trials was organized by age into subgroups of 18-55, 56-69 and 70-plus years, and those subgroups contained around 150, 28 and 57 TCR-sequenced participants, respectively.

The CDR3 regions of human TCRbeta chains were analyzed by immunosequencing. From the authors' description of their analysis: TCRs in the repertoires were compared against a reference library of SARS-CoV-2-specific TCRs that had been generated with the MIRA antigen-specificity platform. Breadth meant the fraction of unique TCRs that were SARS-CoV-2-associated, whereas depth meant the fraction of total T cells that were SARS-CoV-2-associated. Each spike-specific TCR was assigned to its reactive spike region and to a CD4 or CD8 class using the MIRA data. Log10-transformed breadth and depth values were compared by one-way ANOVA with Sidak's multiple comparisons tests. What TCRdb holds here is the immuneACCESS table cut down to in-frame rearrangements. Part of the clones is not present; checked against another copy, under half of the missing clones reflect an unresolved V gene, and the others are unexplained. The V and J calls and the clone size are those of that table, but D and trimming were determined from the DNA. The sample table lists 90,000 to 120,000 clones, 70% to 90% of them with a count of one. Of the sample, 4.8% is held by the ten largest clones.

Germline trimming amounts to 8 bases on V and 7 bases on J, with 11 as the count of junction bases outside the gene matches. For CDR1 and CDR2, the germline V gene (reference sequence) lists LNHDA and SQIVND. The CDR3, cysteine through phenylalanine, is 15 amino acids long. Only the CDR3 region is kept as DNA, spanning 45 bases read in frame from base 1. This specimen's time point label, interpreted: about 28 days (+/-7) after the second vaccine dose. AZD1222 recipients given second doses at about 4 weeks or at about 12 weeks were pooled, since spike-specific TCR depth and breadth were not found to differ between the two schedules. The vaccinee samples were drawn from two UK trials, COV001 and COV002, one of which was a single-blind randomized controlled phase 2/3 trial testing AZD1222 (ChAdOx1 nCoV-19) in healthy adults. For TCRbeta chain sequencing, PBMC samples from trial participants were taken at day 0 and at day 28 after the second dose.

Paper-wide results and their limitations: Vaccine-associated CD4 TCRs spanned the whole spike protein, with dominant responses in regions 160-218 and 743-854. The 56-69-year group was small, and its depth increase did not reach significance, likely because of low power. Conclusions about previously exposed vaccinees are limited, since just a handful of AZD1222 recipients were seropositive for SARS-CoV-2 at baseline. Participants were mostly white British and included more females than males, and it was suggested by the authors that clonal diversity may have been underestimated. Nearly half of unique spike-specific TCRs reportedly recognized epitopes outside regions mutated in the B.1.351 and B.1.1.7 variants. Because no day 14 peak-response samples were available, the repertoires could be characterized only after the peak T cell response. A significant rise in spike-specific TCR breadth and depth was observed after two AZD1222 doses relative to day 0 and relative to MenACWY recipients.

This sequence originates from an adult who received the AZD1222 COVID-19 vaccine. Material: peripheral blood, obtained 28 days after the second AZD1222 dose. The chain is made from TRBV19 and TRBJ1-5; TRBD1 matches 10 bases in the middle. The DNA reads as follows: TGTGCCAGTCTGGACAGGGGGGATCTCGTCCAGCCCCAGCATTTT. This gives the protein CASLDRGDLVQPQHF.